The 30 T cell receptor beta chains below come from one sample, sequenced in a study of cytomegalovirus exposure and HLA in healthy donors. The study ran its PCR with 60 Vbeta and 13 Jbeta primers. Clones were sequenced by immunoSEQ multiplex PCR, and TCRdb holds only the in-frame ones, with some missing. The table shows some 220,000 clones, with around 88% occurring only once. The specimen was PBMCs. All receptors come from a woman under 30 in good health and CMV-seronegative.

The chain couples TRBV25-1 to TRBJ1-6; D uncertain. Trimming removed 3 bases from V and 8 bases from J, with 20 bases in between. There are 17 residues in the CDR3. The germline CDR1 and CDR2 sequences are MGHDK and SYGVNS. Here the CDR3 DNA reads TGTGCCAGCAGTGAGCCGTGGGGTATCGGGGAGCATTCACCCCTCCACTTT. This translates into CASSEPWGIGEHSPLHF.

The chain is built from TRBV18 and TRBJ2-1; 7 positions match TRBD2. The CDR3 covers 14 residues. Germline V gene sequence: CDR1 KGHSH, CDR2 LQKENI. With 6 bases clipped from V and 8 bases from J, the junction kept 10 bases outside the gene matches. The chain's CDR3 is CASSTWQGGDEQFF. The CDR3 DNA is TGTGCCAGCTCCACTTGGCAGGGAGGGGATGAGCAGTTCTTC.

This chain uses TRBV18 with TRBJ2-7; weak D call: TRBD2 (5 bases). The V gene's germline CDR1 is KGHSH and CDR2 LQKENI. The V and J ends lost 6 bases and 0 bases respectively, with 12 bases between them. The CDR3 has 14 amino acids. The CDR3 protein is CASSSGGSSYEQYF. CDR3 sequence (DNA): TGTGCCAGCTCGTCCGGTGGGAGCTCCTACGAGCAGTACTTC.

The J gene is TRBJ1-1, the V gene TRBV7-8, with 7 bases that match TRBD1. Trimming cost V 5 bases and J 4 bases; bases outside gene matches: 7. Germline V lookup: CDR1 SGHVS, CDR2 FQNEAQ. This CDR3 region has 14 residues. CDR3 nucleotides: TGTGCCAGCAGCCCCAGACAGGGTGGCACTGAAGCTTTCTTT. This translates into CASSPRQGGTEAFF.

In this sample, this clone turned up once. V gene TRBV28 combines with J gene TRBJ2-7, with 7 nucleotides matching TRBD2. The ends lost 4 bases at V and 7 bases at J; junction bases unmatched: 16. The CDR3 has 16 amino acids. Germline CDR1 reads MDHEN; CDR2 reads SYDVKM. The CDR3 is CASSSQTSSGHWEQYF. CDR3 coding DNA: TGTGCCAGCAGTTCCCAAACGTCTAGCGGCCATTGGGAGCAGTACTTC.

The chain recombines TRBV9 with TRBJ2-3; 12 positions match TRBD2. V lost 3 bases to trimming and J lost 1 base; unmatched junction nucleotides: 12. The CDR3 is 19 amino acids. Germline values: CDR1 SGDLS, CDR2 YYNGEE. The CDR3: CASSAQSSGGGFRTDTQYF. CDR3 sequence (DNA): TGTGCCAGCAGCGCTCAATCTAGCGGGGGGGGGTTCCGCACAGATACGCAGTATTTT. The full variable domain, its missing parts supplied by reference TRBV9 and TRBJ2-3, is DSGVTQTPKHLITATGQRVTLRCSPRSGDLSVYWYQQSLDQGLQFLIQYYNGEERAKGNILERFSAQQFPDLHSELNLSSLELGDSALYFCASSAQSSGGGFRTDTQYFGPGTRLTVL.

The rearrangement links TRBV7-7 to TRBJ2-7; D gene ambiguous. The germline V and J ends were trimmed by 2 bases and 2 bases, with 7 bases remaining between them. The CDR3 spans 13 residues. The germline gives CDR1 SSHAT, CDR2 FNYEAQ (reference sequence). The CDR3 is CASSLTTTYEQYF. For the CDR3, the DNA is TGTGCCAGCAGCTTAACTACGACCTACGAGCAGTACTTC.

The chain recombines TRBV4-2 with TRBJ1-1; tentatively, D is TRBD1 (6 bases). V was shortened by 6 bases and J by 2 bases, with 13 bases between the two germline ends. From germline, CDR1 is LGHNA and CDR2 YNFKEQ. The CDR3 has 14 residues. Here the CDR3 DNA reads TGTGCCAGCAGGGAGCGGGGGCTCAACACTGAAGCTTTCTTT. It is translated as CASRERGLNTEAFF.

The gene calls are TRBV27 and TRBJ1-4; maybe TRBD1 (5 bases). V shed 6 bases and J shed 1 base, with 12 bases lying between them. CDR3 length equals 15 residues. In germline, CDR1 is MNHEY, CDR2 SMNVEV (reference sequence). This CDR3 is CASSPITGTNEKLFF. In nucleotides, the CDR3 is TGTGCCAGCAGCCCAATCACAGGAACTAATGAAAAACTGTTTTTT.

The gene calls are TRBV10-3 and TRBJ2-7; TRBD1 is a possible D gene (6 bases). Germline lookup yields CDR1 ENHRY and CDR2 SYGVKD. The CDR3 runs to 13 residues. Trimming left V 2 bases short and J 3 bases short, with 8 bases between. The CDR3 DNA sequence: TGTGCCATCAGTGAGACGACAGGCTACGAGCAGTACTTC. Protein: CAISETTGYEQYF.

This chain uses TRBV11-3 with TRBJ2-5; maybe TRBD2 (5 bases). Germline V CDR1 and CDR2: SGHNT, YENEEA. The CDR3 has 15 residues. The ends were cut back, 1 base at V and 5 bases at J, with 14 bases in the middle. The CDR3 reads CASSLVLAFGETQYF. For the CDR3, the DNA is TGTGCCAGCAGCTTAGTGCTAGCATTTGGGGAGACCCAGTACTTC.

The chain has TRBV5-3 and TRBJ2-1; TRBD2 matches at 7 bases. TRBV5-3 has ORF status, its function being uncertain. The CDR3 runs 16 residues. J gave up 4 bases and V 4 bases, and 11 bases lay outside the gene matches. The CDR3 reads CARSAFILATYNEQFF. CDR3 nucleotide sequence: TGTGCCAGAAGCGCTTTTATACTAGCGACTTACAATGAGCAGTTCTTC.

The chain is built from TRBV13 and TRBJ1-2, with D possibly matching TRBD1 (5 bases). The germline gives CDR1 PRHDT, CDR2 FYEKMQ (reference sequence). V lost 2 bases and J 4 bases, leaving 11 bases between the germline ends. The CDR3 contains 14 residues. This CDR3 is CASSLQGPAYGYTF. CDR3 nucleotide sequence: TGTGCCAGCAGCTTACAGGGCCCGGCCTATGGCTACACCTTC.

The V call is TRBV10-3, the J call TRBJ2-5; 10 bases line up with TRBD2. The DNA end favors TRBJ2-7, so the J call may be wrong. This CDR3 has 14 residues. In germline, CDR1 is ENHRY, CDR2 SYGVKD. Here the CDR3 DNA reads TGTGCCATCAGCATTTCTAGCGGGGGCTACGAGCAGTACTTC. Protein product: CAISISSGGYEQYF.

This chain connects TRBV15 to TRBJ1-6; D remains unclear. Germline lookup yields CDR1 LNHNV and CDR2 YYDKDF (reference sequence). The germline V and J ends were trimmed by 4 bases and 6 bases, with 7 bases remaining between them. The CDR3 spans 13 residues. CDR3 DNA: TGTGCCACCAGCATCAGTCCTAATTCACCCCTCCACTTT. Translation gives CATSISPNSPLHF.

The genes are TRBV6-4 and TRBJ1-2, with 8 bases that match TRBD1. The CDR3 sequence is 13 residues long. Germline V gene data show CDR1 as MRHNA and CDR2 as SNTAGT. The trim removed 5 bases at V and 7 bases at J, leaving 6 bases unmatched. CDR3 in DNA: TGTGCCAGCAGTCCATGGACAGGGAGTGGCTACACCTTC. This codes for CASSPWTGSGYTF.

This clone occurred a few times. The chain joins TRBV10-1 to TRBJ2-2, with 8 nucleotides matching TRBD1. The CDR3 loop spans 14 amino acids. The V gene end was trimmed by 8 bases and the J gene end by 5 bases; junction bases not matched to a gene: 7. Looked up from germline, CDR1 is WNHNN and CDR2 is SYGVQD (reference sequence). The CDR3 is CASAPDRATGELFF. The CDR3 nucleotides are TGCGCCAGCGCCCCGGACAGGGCGACCGGGGAGCTGTTTTTT.

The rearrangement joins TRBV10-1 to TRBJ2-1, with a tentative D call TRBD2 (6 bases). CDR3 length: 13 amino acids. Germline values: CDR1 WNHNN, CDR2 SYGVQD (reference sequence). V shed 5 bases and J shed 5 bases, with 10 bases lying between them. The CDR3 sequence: CASSRTTHNEQFF. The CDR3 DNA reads TGCGCCAGCAGTCGGACTACTCACAATGAGCAGTTCTTC.

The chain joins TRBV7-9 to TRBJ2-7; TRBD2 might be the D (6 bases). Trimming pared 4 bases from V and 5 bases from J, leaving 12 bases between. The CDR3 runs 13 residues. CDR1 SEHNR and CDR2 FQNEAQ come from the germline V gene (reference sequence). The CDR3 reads CASSSLGGDEQYF. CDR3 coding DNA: TGTGCCAGCAGCTCCCTCGGCGGGGACGAGCAGTACTTC.

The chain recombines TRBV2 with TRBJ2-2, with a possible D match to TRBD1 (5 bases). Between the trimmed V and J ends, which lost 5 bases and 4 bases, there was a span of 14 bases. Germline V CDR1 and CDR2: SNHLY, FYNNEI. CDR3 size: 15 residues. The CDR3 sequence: CASSKSDTATGELFF. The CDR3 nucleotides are TGTGCCAGCAGTAAATCGGACACGGCCACCGGGGAGCTGTTTTTT.

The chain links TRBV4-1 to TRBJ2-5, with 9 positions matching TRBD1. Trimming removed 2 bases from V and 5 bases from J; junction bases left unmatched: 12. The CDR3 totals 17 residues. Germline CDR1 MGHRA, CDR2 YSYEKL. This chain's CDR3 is CASSQIDRGAWVETQYF. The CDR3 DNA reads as TGCGCCAGCAGCCAAATCGACAGGGGGGCGTGGGTTGAGACCCAGTACTTC.

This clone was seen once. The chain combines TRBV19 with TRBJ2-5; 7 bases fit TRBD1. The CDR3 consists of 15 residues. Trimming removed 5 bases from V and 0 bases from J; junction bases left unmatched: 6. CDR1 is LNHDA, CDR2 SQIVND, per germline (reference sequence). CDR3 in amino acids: CASSVGTAYQETQYF. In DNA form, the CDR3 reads TGTGCCAGTAGTGTCGGGACAGCGTACCAAGAGACCCAGTACTTC.

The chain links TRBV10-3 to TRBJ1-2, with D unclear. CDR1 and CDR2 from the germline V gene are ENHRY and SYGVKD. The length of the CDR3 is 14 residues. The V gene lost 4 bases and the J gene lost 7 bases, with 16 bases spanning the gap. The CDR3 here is CAISANIRGGGYTF. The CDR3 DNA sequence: TGTGCCATCAGTGCTAACATCCGGGGAGGTGGCTACACCTTC.

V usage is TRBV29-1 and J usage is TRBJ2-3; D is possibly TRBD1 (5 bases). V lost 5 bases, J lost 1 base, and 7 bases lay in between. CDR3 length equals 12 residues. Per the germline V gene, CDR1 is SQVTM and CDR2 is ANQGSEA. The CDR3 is CSVMTGTDTQYF. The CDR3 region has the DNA TGCAGCGTTATGACAGGCACAGATACGCAGTATTTT.

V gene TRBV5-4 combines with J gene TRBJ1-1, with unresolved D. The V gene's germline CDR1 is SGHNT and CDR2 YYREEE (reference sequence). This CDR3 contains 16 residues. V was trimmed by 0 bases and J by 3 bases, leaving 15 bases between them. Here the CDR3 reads CASSLGGGSGYTEAFF. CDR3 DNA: TGTGCCAGCAGCTTGGGTGGAGGCTCTGGGTACACTGAAGCTTTCTTT.

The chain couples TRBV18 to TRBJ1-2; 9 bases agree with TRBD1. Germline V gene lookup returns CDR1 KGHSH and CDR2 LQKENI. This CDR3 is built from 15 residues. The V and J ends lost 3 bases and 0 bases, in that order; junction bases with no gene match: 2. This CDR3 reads CASSPGQGTNYGYTF. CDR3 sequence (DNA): TGTGCCAGCTCACCGGGACAGGGCACTAACTATGGCTACACCTTC.

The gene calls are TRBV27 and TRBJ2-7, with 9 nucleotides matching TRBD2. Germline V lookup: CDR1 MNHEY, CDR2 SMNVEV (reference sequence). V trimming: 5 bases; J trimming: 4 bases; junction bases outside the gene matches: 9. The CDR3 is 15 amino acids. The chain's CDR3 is CASSRAGLAVYEQYF. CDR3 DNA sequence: TGTGCCAGCAGTCGCGCGGGACTAGCAGTGTACGAGCAGTACTTC.

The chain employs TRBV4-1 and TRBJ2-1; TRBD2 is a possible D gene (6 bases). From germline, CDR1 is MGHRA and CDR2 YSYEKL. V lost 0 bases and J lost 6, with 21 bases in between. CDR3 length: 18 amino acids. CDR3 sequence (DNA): TGCGCCAGCAGCCAAGACGGGACTGGGGGAGGAAATCGCAATGAGCAGTTCTTC. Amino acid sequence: CASSQDGTGGGNRNEQFF.

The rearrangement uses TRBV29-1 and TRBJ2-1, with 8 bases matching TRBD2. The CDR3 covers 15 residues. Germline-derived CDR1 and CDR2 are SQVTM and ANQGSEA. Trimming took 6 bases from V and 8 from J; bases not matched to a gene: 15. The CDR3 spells CSVLGLAMSADEQFF. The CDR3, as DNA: TGCAGCGTCCTCGGACTAGCCATGAGCGCGGATGAGCAGTTCTTC.

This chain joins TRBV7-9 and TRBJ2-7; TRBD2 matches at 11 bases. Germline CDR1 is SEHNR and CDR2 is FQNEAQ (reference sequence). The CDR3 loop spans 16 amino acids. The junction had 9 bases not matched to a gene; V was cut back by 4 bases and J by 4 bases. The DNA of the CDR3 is TGTGCCAGCAGCTCGGAAATAGCGGGAGGGAGTTACGAGCAGTACTTC. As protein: CASSSEIAGGSYEQYF.